In this sample, the clone carrying this T cell receptor (beta chain) turned up a few times. Its target is unknown. CDR1 is SGHAT and CDR2 is FQDESV in the germline V gene (reference sequence). This CDR3 spans 15 amino acids. The V end lost 2 bases, the J end lost 1 base, and 8 bases lay between the germline ends. Overall study results and limits: Tumor Treg TCRs overlapped most with tumor naive CD4+ cells. Larger-cohort validation covered only one TCR beta V-J rearrangement.

Constant-region reverse primers amplified full-length variable regions, followed by semi-nested Nested Universal Primer A PCR. TCRdb called the 5' RACE reads again in MiXCR, with one record for every CDR3 protein. Altogether roughly 38,000 distinct CDR3 sequences are present, approximately 17% being singletons, with the ten largest covering 2.5% to 3.5%. The sequence derives from a female donor with breast cancer. This rearrangement joins TRBV11-1 to TRBJ2-2; D gene uncertain. Sequencing was carried out using naive CD4+ T cells sorted from a lymph node. Stated subset: naive CD4+ T cells, CD4+CD45RA+CD25-. CDR3: CASSLTVGNTGELFF. CDR3 coding DNA: TGTGCCAGCAGCTTAACAGTCGGGAACACCGGGGAGCTGTTTTTT.